This TCR beta chain was recorded in a study of blood T cell repertoires in COVID-19. Turning to the study itself: Acute and convalescent COVID-19 samples came from the United States, Italy and Spain.

Germline CDR1 reads MNHEY; CDR2 reads SVGAGI. This CDR3 spans 15 amino acids. The junction had 12 bases not matched to a gene; V was cut back by 7 bases and J by 4 bases. Libraries were prepared by immunoSEQ multiplex PCR; TCRdb keeps only in-frame clonotypes and omits some of them. The table includes about 90,000 clones, around 72% detected once. The TCR comes from a woman aged 80 or over with acute or convalescent COVID-19. Sequencing was carried out using peripheral blood. The rearrangement links TRBV6-5 to TRBJ1-2, with 7 nucleotides matching TRBD1. CDR3 loop: CASNELGQESYGYTF. The CDR3 nucleotides read TGTGCCAGCAACGAGTTAGGACAGGAGTCCTATGGCTACACCTTC.